This TCR beta chain was sequenced during a study of regulatory T cells in long-lasting Graves disease. Sequencing libraries for TCR beta were prepared with iRepertoire HTBI primers and Arm-PCR of CDR3 regions. TCRdb processed the multiplex PCR reads anew with MiXCR; each CDR3 protein has one entry. The sample has 450,000 or so distinct CDR3 sequences; less than 25% are singletons. This CDR3 has 16 residues. V shed 2 bases and J 4 bases; nucleotides not matched to a gene: 10. Per germline, CDR1 DFQATT and CDR2 SNEGSKA (reference sequence). Time point described: persistent/refractory GD, antithyroid drugs over 5 years with positive TRAb. From RNA extracted from PBMCs, the TCR library was made. This clonotype was detected many times.

The rearrangement uses TRBV20-1 and TRBJ1-4; TRBD1 aligns across 7 bases. This specimen was peripheral blood mononuclear cells (PBMCs), taken when the disease was refractory, from a patient treated with antithyroid drugs. This sequence was found in a female donor with Graves disease. CDR3 DNA: TGCAGTGCTAGACAGGGCGTACAGGGGTTTAATGAAAAACTGTTTTTT. The encoded protein is CSARQGVQGFNEKLFF.